These 16 T cell receptor beta chains share one sample of origin, sequenced in a study of Graves' ophthalmopathy and Graves' hyperthyroidism. Scientists amplified the TCR beta CDR3 regions from RNA transcripts. The authors performed first-round RT-PCR with HTBI primers and then a second-round multiplex PCR. TCRdb called the multiplex PCR reads again in MiXCR, with one record for every CDR3 protein. The data show hundreds of thousands of distinct CDR3 sequences, about 20% seen once. Sequenced input: peripheral blood. The receptor set was obtained from a woman between 18 and 30 years old with stable Graves' hyperthyroidism. Some clones in this sample may be carry-over from other donors' samples.

V usage is TRBV20-1 and J usage is TRBJ1-2; a weak D match, TRBD1 (6 bases). V lost 6 bases and J lost 0, with 20 bases in between. CDR1 and CDR2 from the germline V gene are DFQATT and SNEGSKA (reference sequence). The CDR3 is 16 amino acids. The CDR3 bases are TGCAGTGCGGACGGGACACCTCAACGAGCTAACTATGGCTACACCTTC. It is translated as CSADGTPQRANYGYTF.

The gene calls are TRBV6-1 and TRBJ1-5, with no clear D. This CDR3 is built from 13 residues. V shed 2 bases and J shed 7 bases, with 9 bases lying between them. Germline V gives CDR1 MNHNS, CDR2 SASEGT. CDR3 in amino acids: CASSEFGSQPQHF. The CDR3 DNA follows: TGTGCCAGCAGTGAATTCGGCTCGCAGCCCCAGCATTTT.

This chain joins TRBV20-1 and TRBJ1-6, with 11 bases fitting TRBD1. The CDR3 runs to 15 residues. Trimming cost V 2 bases and J 7 bases; bases outside gene matches: 4. Germline assignment: CDR1 DFQATT and CDR2 SNEGSKA (reference sequence). CDR3 DNA: TGCAGTGCTAGACGCGGGACAGGGGGAAATTCACCCCTCCACTTT. This codes for CSARRGTGGNSPLHF.

This clonotype was picked up many times. The V call is TRBV30, the J call TRBJ2-7, with 10 bases that match TRBD2. CDR3 length: 13 amino acids. Losses at the gene ends were 6 bases for V and 2 bases for J; bases not matched to a gene: 4. The V gene's germline CDR1 is GTSNPN and CDR2 SVGIG (reference sequence). In nucleotides, the CDR3 is TGTGCCTGTTTTGGGACTAGCGCCTACGAGCAGTACTTC. Its translation: CACFGTSAYEQYF.

This clonotype was recorded many times. The chain uses TRBV12-3 or TRBV12-4 and TRBJ1-5; 9 nucleotides align to TRBD1. The CDR3 is made up of 15 amino acids. V shed 6 bases, J shed 3 bases, and the junction held 6 bases outside the gene matches. The CDR3 DNA follows: TGTGCCAGCAGGTACGGACAGGGGTTCAATCAGCCCCAGCATTTT. Protein product: CASRYGQGFNQPQHF.

The V gene is TRBV6-1, the J gene TRBJ1-5; the D gene is possibly TRBD1 (5 bases). Trimming pared 7 bases from V and 0 bases from J, leaving 13 bases between. CDR3 length equals 15 residues. The germline V gene has CDR1 MNHNS and CDR2 SASEGT. In nucleotides, the CDR3 is TGTGCCAGCAAGCAGGGCCTATATAGCAATCAGCCCCAGCATTTT. Residues: CASKQGLYSNQPQHF.

This clonotype occurred a few times. The chain combines TRBV7-6 with TRBJ1-1; no firm D call. The CDR3 consists of 12 residues. Trimming removed 5 bases at V and 5 bases at J, with 9 bases between. CDR1 and CDR2 (germline): SGHVS, FNYEAQ. DNA of the CDR3: TGTGCCAGCAGCGACAAGGTGACTGAAGCTTTCTTT. Residues: CASSDKVTEAFF. Looking up the rest from reference TRBV7-6 and TRBJ1-1 gives the full variable domain: GAGVSQSPRYKVTKRGQDVALRCDPISGHVSLYWYRQALGQGPEFLTYFNYEAQQDKSGLPNDRFSAERPEGSISTLTIQRTEQRDSAMYRCASSDKVTEAFFGQGTRLTVV.

This clonotype was counted many times. The chain couples TRBV6-6 to TRBJ2-7; D may be TRBD1 or TRBD2 (5 bases each). The CDR3 is 21 residues long. Trimming pared 2 bases from V and 7 bases from J, leaving 36 bases between. In germline, CDR1 is MNHNY, CDR2 SVGAGI (reference sequence). Written as DNA, the CDR3 is TGTGCCAGCAGTTACAATCCATGGGACCCCATATCCAACCCTTACTCTCGTGAGCAGTACTTC. Protein product: CASSYNPWDPISNPYSREQYF.

This clonotype was seen ten or more times. V and J are TRBV6-1 and TRBJ1-1; D not resolved. Germline V gene lookup returns CDR1 MNHNS and CDR2 SASEGT. The CDR3 sequence is 12 residues long. V was clipped by 2 bases and J by 5 bases, with 6 bases between them. The DNA of the CDR3 is TGTGCCAGCAGTGAACCGAGGACTGAAGCTTTCTTT. Translated, it gives CASSEPRTEAFF.

This clonotype was detected many times. The rearrangement uses TRBV4-1 and TRBJ1-1; 7 bases agree with TRBD1. Germline loops: CDR1 MGHRA, CDR2 YSYEKL. The CDR3 covers 15 residues. J gave up 3 bases and V 4 bases, and 8 bases lay outside the gene matches. The CDR3 DNA reads TGCGCCAGCAGCCGAGAGGGCCAGGGGGACACTGAAGCTTTCTTT. The encoded protein is CASSREGQGDTEAFF.

The CDR3 loop is CASSLGGAWDTEAFF. The CDR3 DNA reads TGCGCCAGCAGCTTGGGCGGGGCCTGGGACACTGAAGCTTTCTTT. The chain recombines TRBV5-1 with TRBJ1-1; tentative D call: TRBD1 (5 bases). Germline V gives CDR1 SGHRS, CDR2 YFSETQ. CDR3 length equals 15 residues. V dropped 0 bases and J dropped 3 bases, with 12 bases sitting between them.

This clonotype was seen ten or more times. V is TRBV28 and J is TRBJ1-1; TRBD1 matches at 7 bases. The germline V gene encodes CDR1 MDHEN and CDR2 SYDVKM. The CDR3 contains 15 residues. V was pared by 4 bases and J by 1 base, with 6 bases of the junction left unmatched. CDR3 bases: TGTGCCAGCAGTTCCGGGGGACAGACGAACACTGAAGCTTTCTTT. Its translation: CASSSGGQTNTEAFF.

Note on this clonotype: The conserved phenylalanine or tryptophan normally closing the CDR3 is absent here, so this likely arose from a read error. The rearrangement joins TRBV5-1 to TRBJ1-5; the D gene is possibly TRBD1 (5 bases). Germline CDR1 and CDR2: SGHRS and YFSETQ. V lost 6 bases and J 0 bases, leaving 16 bases between the germline ends. The CDR3 spans 16 residues. The CDR3: CASTHLGLHSNQPQHL. The CDR3 DNA reads TGCGCCAGCACCCACCTGGGACTTCATAGCAATCAGCCCCAGCATTTG.

This clonotype has ten or more counts. The chain combines TRBV20-1 with TRBJ2-7; no clear D gene. The germline V and J ends were trimmed by 2 bases and 3 bases, with 26 bases remaining between them. Germline CDR1 and CDR2: DFQATT and SNEGSKA (reference sequence). The CDR3 loop spans 18 amino acids. The CDR3: CSARTLHTATWGYYEQYF. The CDR3 nucleotides are TGCAGTGCTAGAACCCTACACACAGCGACATGGGGATACTACGAGCAGTACTTC.

This clonotype was recorded many times. The gene calls are TRBV4-1 and TRBJ2-5; possibly TRBD1 or TRBD2 for D (5 bases each). V lost 9 bases to trimming and J lost 5 bases, with 19 bases between them. The CDR3 contains 14 residues. CDR1 is MGHRA and CDR2 is YSYEKL in the germline V gene. The CDR3 is CASSELGDGETQYF. In nucleotides, the CDR3 is TGCGCCAGTTCTGAGTTGGGGGATGGTGAGACCCAGTACTTC.

There are a few counts of this clonotype. J is TRBJ2-5 and V is TRBV6-4; 12 bases agree with TRBD2. The CDR3 sequence is 15 residues long. Germline CDR1 reads MRHNA; CDR2 reads SNTAGT. J gave up 5 bases and V 3 bases, and 4 bases lay outside the gene matches. Written as DNA, the CDR3 is TGTGCCAGCAGTGAACTAGCGGGAGGCGGGGAGACCCAGTACTTC. Protein sequence: CASSELAGGGETQYF.